Following are 23 T cell receptor beta chains from one sample sequenced in a study of CD8 T cells in ankylosing spondylitis. These receptors have no identified antigens. TCRdb reanalysed the 5' RACE reads using MiXCR and keeps one entry per CDR3 protein. The sample carries 750,000 to 850,000 distinct CDR3 sequences, 10% to 15% recorded once. Overall study findings and caveats: Characteristic of ankylosing spondylitis blood, it appeared, was a TCR beta motif comprising roughly 8 highly homologous variants.

The sample comprised blood, either unsorted or a sorted T cell fraction (not recorded which). The source is a male donor with ankylosing spondylitis.

This clonotype was observed a few times. This chain joins TRBV29-1 and TRBJ1-5; unclear D gene. Germline V lookup: CDR1 SQVTM, CDR2 ANQGSEA. This CDR3 is built from 16 residues. V was clipped by 6 bases and J by 1 base, with 19 bases between them. CDR3 sequence reads: CSVTIPMDPSNQPQHF. DNA for the CDR3: TGCAGCGTAACAATCCCAATGGACCCCAGCAATCAGCCCCAGCATTTT.

The chain links TRBV5-1 to TRBJ1-4; D gene unclear. V lost 3 bases and J 4 bases, leaving 10 bases between the germline ends. Germline assignment: CDR1 SGHRS and CDR2 YFSETQ. This CDR3 is built from 14 residues. The CDR3, as DNA: TGCGCCAGCAGCTCCTGGAGGAGTAATGAAAAACTGTTTTTT. Protein: CASSSWRSNEKLFF.

A few counts support this clonotype. V usage is TRBV6-1 and J usage is TRBJ2-5; no clear D. Trimming took off 9 bases at V and 2 bases at J, with 16 bases between the two ends. Germline CDR1 reads MNHNS; CDR2 reads SASEGT. The CDR3 sequence is 14 residues long. The CDR3 sequence is CASDLGPSQETQYF. The CDR3 region has the DNA TGTGCCAGTGACCTTGGACCGTCTCAAGAGACCCAGTACTTC.

This clonotype showed up just a few times. This chain connects TRBV7-9 to TRBJ2-3, with 8 bases aligning to TRBD2. V was clipped by 4 bases and J by 6 bases; unmatched bases: 6. There are 14 residues in the CDR3. Germline V lookup: CDR1 SEHNR, CDR2 FQNEAQ (reference sequence). CDR3: CASSSRGDRDTQYF. CDR3 in DNA: TGTGCCAGCAGCTCGCGGGGGGATCGGGATACGCAGTATTTT.

This clonotype turned up a few times. V gene TRBV6-1 combines with J gene TRBJ2-7; 7 nucleotides match TRBD2. The CDR3 sequence is 14 residues long. Trimming removed 9 bases from V and 2 bases from J; junction bases left unmatched: 10. Germline V lookup: CDR1 MNHNS, CDR2 SASEGT. DNA of the CDR3: TGTGCCAGTGCCCGCCAAAGCGGGGCCTACGAGCAGTACTTC. Amino acids: CASARQSGAYEQYF.

This clonotype turned up a few times. The chain uses TRBV20-1 and TRBJ2-5; 11 bases map to TRBD2. CDR3 length: 15 residues. Germline assignment: CDR1 DFQATT and CDR2 SNEGSKA (reference sequence). Unmatched junction bases numbered 6, after V lost 1 base and J lost 5 bases. DNA of the CDR3: TGCAGTGCTAGAGTAGCGGGGGGGCCTCGGGAGACCCAGTACTTC. This codes for CSARVAGGPRETQYF.

The chain has TRBV28 and TRBJ2-5, with no clear D. This CDR3 is 13 amino acids long. Germline-derived CDR1 and CDR2 are MDHEN and SYDVKM. Trimming stripped 6 bases from V and 6 bases from J, with 14 bases between. CDR3: CASSPNDMKTQYF. The CDR3 nucleotides read TGTGCCAGCAGCCCGAACGATATGAAGACCCAGTACTTC.

This clonotype was counted a few times. The chain combines TRBV29-1 with TRBJ1-3; 9 bases agree with TRBD1. Germline assignment: CDR1 SQVTM and CDR2 ANQGSEA. Trimming at V came to 4 bases and at J to 1 base, leaving 2 bases not matched to a gene. The CDR3 is 14 amino acids. The CDR3 DNA reads as TGCAGCGTTGGGGACAGGGTATCTGGAAACACCATATATTTT. It specifies CSVGDRVSGNTIYF.

The chain joins TRBV7-8 to TRBJ2-2, with unresolved D. Trimming removed 1 base at V and 4 bases at J, with 10 bases between. This CDR3 is built from 15 residues. Looked up from germline, CDR1 is SGHVS and CDR2 is FQNEAQ. DNA of the CDR3: TGTGCCAGCAGCTTAGGGGCAGTAGTCACCGGGGAGCTGTTTTTT. Protein: CASSLGAVVTGELFF. Looking up the rest from reference TRBV7-8 and TRBJ2-2 gives the full variable domain: GAGVSQSPRYKVAKRGQDVALRCDPISGHVSLFWYQQALGQGPEFLTYFQNEAQLDKSGLPSDRFFAERPEGSVSTLKIQRTQQEDSAVYLCASSLGAVVTGELFFGEGSRLTVL.

The V gene is TRBV6-1, the J gene TRBJ2-5; 8 nucleotides line up with TRBD1. Germline CDR1 reads MNHNS; CDR2 reads SASEGT. V lost 7 bases, J lost 4 bases, and 5 bases stayed unmatched. The CDR3 contains 13 residues. The CDR3 DNA follows: TGTGCCAGCAAAAGGACAGGGAGAGAGACCCAGTACTTC. This codes for CASKRTGRETQYF.

This clonotype was picked up a small number of times. The V and J genes are TRBV7-8 and TRBJ2-7; D is undetermined. With 5 bases removed from V and 1 base from J, the gap between germline ends came to 12 bases. The CDR3 consists of 14 residues. Germline assignment: CDR1 SGHVS and CDR2 FQNEAQ. In nucleotides, the CDR3 is TGTGCCAGCAGCATCTCCCCTGATTCCTACGAGCAGTACTTC. It is translated as CASSISPDSYEQYF.

The chain uses TRBV5-1 and TRBJ1-2; TRBD1 might be the D (5 bases). The V gene's germline CDR1 is SGHRS and CDR2 YFSETQ. V dropped 3 bases and J dropped 1 base, with 10 bases sitting between them. This CDR3 is 14 amino acids long. The CDR3 sequence: CASSSSRDNYGYTF. The CDR3 bases are TGCGCCAGCAGCTCGTCCAGGGATAACTATGGCTACACCTTC.

Only a few counts were recorded for this clonotype. V is TRBV6-1 and J is TRBJ1-2, with TRBD1 identical over 7 bases. Losses at the gene ends were 0 bases for V and 10 bases for J; bases not matched to a gene: 5. CDR3 length: 13 amino acids. Germline V gives CDR1 MNHNS, CDR2 SASEGT. In DNA form, the CDR3 reads TGTGCCAGCAGTGAAGCGAGGACAGGCGTCTACACCTTC. It yields the protein CASSEARTGVYTF.

The gene calls are TRBV5-5 and TRBJ2-5; 7 bases match TRBD1. CDR1 and CDR2 from the germline V gene are SGHKS and YYEKEE (reference sequence). This CDR3 is 13 amino acids long. The V segment lost 4 bases and the J segment 5 bases; nucleotides outside the gene matches: 5. The CDR3 protein is CASSIQGWETQYF. The DNA of the CDR3 is TGTGCCAGCAGCATACAGGGGTGGGAGACCCAGTACTTC.

This chain joins TRBV6-5 and TRBJ2-5; D is possibly TRBD2 (5 bases). Germline V gives CDR1 MNHEY, CDR2 SVGAGI. V shed 2 bases and J shed 5 bases, with 18 bases lying between them. The CDR3 loop spans 16 amino acids. The CDR3 sequence is CASSYAVANLGETQYF. In DNA, the CDR3 is TGTGCCAGCAGTTACGCGGTAGCGAACCTCGGGGAGACCCAGTACTTC.

The V call is TRBV20-1, the J call TRBJ1-5; the D is unclear. The CDR3 length is 13 residues. CDR1 is DFQATT, CDR2 SNEGSKA, per germline (reference sequence). V lost 3 bases to trimming and J lost 0 bases, with 6 bases between them. The CDR3 nucleotides are TGCAGTGCTAGGGGCCTTAGCAATCAGCCCCAGCATTTT. Encoded protein: CSARGLSNQPQHF.

The gene calls are TRBV7-9 and TRBJ2-3, with 12 bases matching TRBD2. The CDR3 is 16 amino acids. Losses at the gene ends were 5 bases for V and 3 bases for J; bases not matched to a gene: 6. Per germline, CDR1 SEHNR and CDR2 FQNEAQ (reference sequence). The CDR3 DNA follows: TGTGCCAGCAGCCTCCGGACTAGCGGGGTGACAGATACGCAGTATTTT. This gives the protein CASSLRTSGVTDTQYF.

Ten or more counts support this clonotype. The chain has TRBV20-1 and TRBJ2-2; TRBD2 might be the D (6 bases). Trimming removed 1 base at V and 0 bases at J, with 9 bases between. Germline V gives CDR1 DFQATT, CDR2 SNEGSKA (reference sequence). The CDR3 contains 15 residues. The CDR3 nucleotides read TGCAGTGCTAGAGTAGGGACTCCGAACACCGGGGAGCTGTTTTTT. It translates to CSARVGTPNTGELFF.

The rearrangement joins TRBV12-2 to TRBJ2-7; TRBD1 was called by the table and not checked on the DNA. TRBV12-2 is a listed pseudogene. This CDR3 is built from 16 residues. CDR3 protein: CASRFQGGRFSYEQYF. In DNA form, the CDR3 reads TGTGCAAGTCGCTTCCAAGGGGGGCGATTTTCCTACGAGCAGTACTTC.

This clonotype has ten or more counts. This chain links TRBV29-1 with TRBJ1-1; unclear D gene. The CDR3 totals 11 residues. V lost 8 bases to trimming and J lost 4 bases, with 11 bases between them. Looked up from germline, CDR1 is SQVTM and CDR2 is ANQGSEA. The CDR3 region is CSSGWGTEAFF. CDR3 sequence (DNA): TGCAGCTCTGGATGGGGCACTGAAGCTTTCTTT.

This chain connects TRBV30 to TRBJ2-3; D ambiguous. CDR1 is GTSNPN, CDR2 SVGIG, per germline (reference sequence). The ends were cut back, 0 bases at V and 6 bases at J, with 7 bases in the middle. This CDR3 has 12 residues. As DNA, the CDR3 is TGTGCCTGGAGTGTACTCTGGGATACGCAGTATTTT. It specifies CAWSVLWDTQYF.

A word on this clonotype: One end of the junction varies from germline; a read error may be responsible. The V and J genes are TRBV7-8 and TRBJ1-5; no clear D. The CDR3 loop spans 12 amino acids. Germline V gene data show CDR1 as SGHVS and CDR2 as FQNEAQ. CDR3 sequence reads: CASSFPNRPQHF. The CDR3 coding sequence is TGTGCCAGCAGCTTCCCAAATCGGCCCCAGCATTTT.

This clonotype has at least ten counts. The CDR3 coding sequence is TGCGCCAGCAGCTTGGCCGTGGGGGGTACGACTGAAGCTTTCTTT. It yields the protein CASSLAVGGTTEAFF. This chain links TRBV5-1 with TRBJ1-1; D is perhaps TRBD1 (5 bases). This CDR3 is built from 15 residues. The V and J ends lost 0 bases and 5 bases respectively, with 14 bases between them. The V gene's germline CDR1 is SGHRS and CDR2 YFSETQ.